The clone carrying this TCR beta chain is medium-sized within its sample. No antigen is known for it. This record comes from a study of immune heterogeneity within non-small cell lung tumors. About the research overall: Classification of the tumors gave several squamous cell carcinomas, under eleven non-squamous carcinomas and 1 not otherwise specified. General study points: In tumor regions, T-cell clonality showed a moderate but significant correlation with local tumor mutational burden (R about 0.37). Identical dominant CDR3 beta clonotypes recurred across a patient's tumor sites, together with site-unique high-frequency clones.

Amplification of the TCR beta CDR3 was achieved through multiplex PCR with 32 V and 13 J primers. TCRdb passed the multiplex PCR reads through MiXCR, listing each CDR3 protein once. The repertoire holds approximately 5,000 distinct CDR3 sequences, with 20% to 25% as singletons. Bulk tumor genomic DNA, around 590 ng per sample, was used as template. Biopsies that were spaced far apart were taken, several per primary tumor, during surgery. It was patients with untreated, newly diagnosed non-small cell lung cancer who underwent curative surgery. The donor pool consisted of newly diagnosed non-small cell lung cancer patients who were having surgery with curative intent. The CDR3 totals 14 residues. V lost 5 bases to trimming and J lost 0 bases; unmatched junction nucleotides: 3. Per germline, CDR1 MNHNS and CDR2 SASEGT.

The V and J genes are TRBV6-1 and TRBJ1-1, with 7 bases fitting TRBD1. The sequenced sample consisted of lung tumor tissue. The clonotype was recovered from a man aged 55 to 69 with non-small cell lung cancer. The CDR3 sequence: CASSTGVLNTEAFF. CDR3 bases: TGTGCCAGCAGTACAGGGGTATTGAACACTGAAGCTTTCTTT.